The 27 T cell receptor beta chains below all came from one sample that was sequenced in a study of T cells in Graves' hyperthyroidism and ophthalmopathy. Amplification yielded TCR beta CDR3 regions, with RNA transcripts as the source. First-round RT-PCR targeting the TCR CDR3 was performed with the HTBI primer set. TCRdb processed the multiplex PCR reads anew with MiXCR; each CDR3 protein has one entry. The repertoire has nearly 600,000 distinct CDR3 sequences, over 12% of them found once; the top ten carry around 7%. The sequencing sample was made of blood. These receptors all stem from a woman younger than 35 with Graves' ophthalmopathy.

The chain joins TRBV12-3 or TRBV12-4 to TRBJ2-7; TRBD2 matches at 10 bases. The CDR3 runs 20 residues. V dropped 7 bases and J dropped 3; count of bases not matched to a gene: 24. The CDR3 reads CASTPEFGQGGSGRLYEQYF. The CDR3 DNA is TGTGCCAGCACCCCTGAGTTTGGGCAGGGGGGTAGCGGGAGGCTCTACGAGCAGTACTTC.

The gene calls are TRBV5-5 and TRBJ2-1, with TRBD2 identical over 7 bases. This CDR3 has 12 residues. V gave up 3 bases and J gave up 9 bases; unmatched junction bases: 3. Germline CDR1 SGHKS, CDR2 YYEKEE (reference sequence). This chain's CDR3 is CASSSVAGEQFF. CDR3 nucleotides: TGTGCCAGCAGCTCAGTAGCGGGTGAGCAGTTCTTC.

The V call is TRBV5-1, the J call TRBJ2-1; 10 positions match TRBD2. The length of the CDR3 is 16 residues. In germline, CDR1 is SGHRS, CDR2 YFSETQ. The ends lost 4 bases at V and 8 bases at J; junction bases unmatched: 12. The DNA for the CDR3 is TGCGCCAGCAGCCCTCAGACTAGCGGGCCCTCGGATGAGCAGTTCTTC. Translation gives CASSPQTSGPSDEQFF.

This clonotype was observed a few times. The chain uses TRBV4-1 and TRBJ2-7, with 11 positions matching TRBD2. Germline assignment: CDR1 MGHRA and CDR2 YSYEKL. The CDR3 spans 16 residues. Trimming removed 1 base from V and 2 bases from J; junction bases left unmatched: 4. CDR3 sequence reads: CASSQVLAGGAYEQYF. Here the CDR3 DNA reads TGCGCCAGCAGCCAAGTCCTAGCGGGAGGAGCCTACGAGCAGTACTTC.

CDR3 protein: CASYQGGARNTEAFF. The CDR3, as DNA: TGTGCCAGCTACCAGGGGGGGGCAAGGAACACTGAAGCTTTCTTT. The V gene is TRBV6-2 or TRBV6-3, the J gene TRBJ1-1; 7 bases fit TRBD1. Germline loops: CDR1 MNHEY, CDR2 SVGEGT. This CDR3 has 15 residues. The V and J ends lost 8 bases and 1 base, in that order; junction bases with no gene match: 10.

V and J are TRBV7-3 and TRBJ2-3; 12 bases fit TRBD2. The junction had 15 bases not matched to a gene; V was cut back by 2 bases and J by 0 bases. CDR1 and CDR2 from the germline V gene are SGHTA and FQGTGA. The CDR3 totals 21 residues. CDR3 sequence: CASSLLPRLAGAPLSTDTQYF. Written as DNA, the CDR3 is TGTGCCAGCAGCTTATTACCCCGACTAGCGGGGGCCCCGCTTAGCACAGATACGCAGTATTTT.

To note about this clonotype: A junction end diverges from the germline sequence, so it may reflect a read error. The chain uses TRBV29-1 and TRBJ2-1, with 9 nucleotides matching TRBD2. The CDR3 loop spans 13 amino acids. In germline, CDR1 is SQVTM, CDR2 ANQGSEA. DNA of the CDR3: TGCAGCGCACCAGGGGCGGGGGGGGGTGAGCGGTTCTTC. Its translation is CSAPGAGGGERFF.

As to this clonotype: A much larger clone lies one base from this, so it may be a read error. V is TRBV7-9 and J is TRBJ2-3; 7 bases align to TRBD1. Germline values: CDR1 SEHNR, CDR2 FQNEAQ (reference sequence). The CDR3 is 12 residues long. J was trimmed by 10 bases and V by 3 bases; bases with no gene match: 4. The CDR3 bases are TGTGCCAGCAGCTTGACAGGGTACGCGCAGTATTTT. As protein: CASSLTGYAQYF.

This clonotype was seen at least ten times. The rearrangement joins TRBV6-1 to TRBJ1-5, with TRBD1 identical over 11 bases. The V gene's germline CDR1 is MNHNS and CDR2 SASEGT. Losses at the gene ends were 7 bases for V and 1 base for J; bases not matched to a gene: 3. This CDR3 spans 15 amino acids. CDR3 sequence (DNA): TGTGCCAGCACCCGGGACAGGGGGAGCAATCAGCCCCAGCATTTT. This codes for CASTRDRGSNQPQHF.

This chain joins TRBV6-2 or TRBV6-3 and TRBJ2-1, with D unresolved. Trimming stripped 2 bases from V and 8 bases from J, with 10 bases between. Germline loops: CDR1 MNHEY, CDR2 SVGEGT. CDR3 length: 13 residues. CDR3 amino acids: CASSYPRPYEQFF. As DNA, the CDR3 is TGTGCCAGCAGTTACCCCCGCCCATATGAGCAGTTCTTC.

This clonotype was picked up many times. This chain links TRBV9 with TRBJ1-6, with D perhaps matching TRBD1 (6 bases). V was clipped by 4 bases and J by 8 bases, with 19 bases between them. Germline values: CDR1 SGDLS, CDR2 YYNGEE. The CDR3 loop spans 16 amino acids. The CDR3 DNA follows: TGTGCCAGCAGCACCCAAGGGGGACATGCTTATTCACCCCTCCACTTT. Amino acid sequence: CASSTQGGHAYSPLHF.

This clonotype was found a few times. This rearrangement joins TRBV6-2 or TRBV6-3 to TRBJ1-2, with TRBD1 matching over 9 bases. Germline V lookup: CDR1 MNHEY, CDR2 SVGEGT. The CDR3 contains 16 residues. V lost 5 bases to trimming and J lost 1 base; unmatched junction nucleotides: 8. The CDR3 is CASSAPGTGLNYGYTF. DNA for the CDR3: TGTGCCAGCAGTGCCCCCGGGACAGGGCTTAACTATGGCTACACCTTC.

Worth noting for this clonotype: This may arise from a read error, as a much more abundant clone is one base away. V and J are TRBV2 and TRBJ1-1, with TRBD1 matching 8 bases. With V trimmed by 4 bases and J by 5 bases, 9 bases remained unmatched. Germline V gene lookup returns CDR1 SNHLY and CDR2 FYNNEI. The CDR3 runs to 15 residues. CDR3 sequence: CASSGRQGPNTEAFF. CDR3 nucleotides: TGTGCCAGCAGTGGCCGACAGGGGCCGAATACTGAAGCTTTCTTT.

This clonotype has ten or more counts. The chain links TRBV27 to TRBJ1-2; no clear D gene. Between the trimmed V and J ends, which lost 5 bases and 5 bases, there was a span of 18 bases. The V gene's germline CDR1 is MNHEY and CDR2 SMNVEV (reference sequence). The CDR3 runs 15 residues. CDR3 in amino acids: CASSPREDASYGYTF. The CDR3 DNA is TGTGCCAGCAGTCCCCGGGAGGACGCTTCGTATGGCTACACCTTC.

This clonotype was recorded a few times. The chain employs TRBV9 and TRBJ2-2; D is unclear. CDR1 is SGDLS, CDR2 YYNGEE, per germline. The CDR3 has 15 residues. V was clipped by 3 bases and J by 4 bases, with 13 bases between them. DNA for the CDR3: TGTGCCAGCAGCGCACAACTGGTAGTCACCGGGGAGCTGTTTTTT. Translated: CASSAQLVVTGELFF.

This clonotype showed up just once. The chain uses TRBV13 and TRBJ2-2, with D perhaps matching TRBD1 (6 bases). The CDR3 consists of 15 residues. Per germline, CDR1 PRHDT and CDR2 FYEKMQ (reference sequence). The V end lost 5 bases, the J end lost 4 bases, and 14 bases lay between the germline ends. CDR3 in DNA: TGTGCCAGCAGCACGGCGGACAGAAGCACCGGGGAGCTGTTTTTT. This encodes CASSTADRSTGELFF.

This clonotype was counted a single time. Possible read error: a much larger clone is one base away. CDR3 in amino acids: CASSHWYTRTNSPLHF. Written as DNA, the CDR3 is TGTGCCAGCAGCCACTGGTATACCAGGACCAATTCACCCCTCCACTTT. The chain recombines TRBV13 with TRBJ1-6; D uncertain. The germline V gene has CDR1 PRHDT and CDR2 FYEKMQ (reference sequence). V lost 5 bases to trimming and J lost 7 bases, with 18 bases between them. The CDR3 covers 16 residues.

There are many counts of this clonotype. This rearrangement joins TRBV28 to TRBJ2-7; D perhaps matches TRBD2 (7 bases). V was cut by 4 bases and J by 2 bases, with 21 bases left in between. This CDR3 spans 17 amino acids. Germline loops: CDR1 MDHEN, CDR2 SYDVKM. The CDR3 coding sequence is TGTGCCAGCAGTTCCCCACTGGGGGCGGGGGTGACCTACGAGCAGTACTTC. It yields the protein CASSSPLGAGVTYEQYF.

This clonotype was seen only a few times. The CDR3 sequence is CASSLGAGGWDTQYF. In DNA, the CDR3 is TGTGCCAGCAGCTTGGGGGCCGGGGGCTGGGATACGCAGTATTTT. V gene TRBV5-6 combines with J gene TRBJ2-3, with D perhaps assigned TRBD1 or TRBD2 (6 bases each). This CDR3 is built from 15 residues. V was pared by 0 bases and J by 6 bases, with 14 bases between. Germline V lookup: CDR1 SGHDT, CDR2 YYEEEE. The whole variable domain, filled in from reference TRBV5-6 and TRBJ2-3, reads DAGVTQSPTHLIKTRGQQVTLRCSPKSGHDTVSWYQQALGQGPQFIFQYYEEEERQRGNFPDRFSGHQFPNYSSELNVNALLLGDSALYLCASSLGAGGWDTQYFGPGTRLTVL.

This clonotype occurred many times. The chain is built from TRBV28 and TRBJ1-2, with TRBD1 identical over 9 bases. Germline V CDR1 and CDR2: MDHEN, SYDVKM. V gave up 8 bases and J gave up 3 bases; unmatched junction bases: 7. This CDR3 contains 14 residues. CDR3 DNA sequence: TGTGCCAGCGGAGAACAGGGGGCGTACTATGGCTACACCTTC. Its protein product is CASGEQGAYYGYTF.

As concerns this clonotype: An end of the junction does not agree with germline; a read error may underlie this. The chain employs TRBV28 and TRBJ2-7, with 12 bases fitting TRBD2. This CDR3 has 16 residues. CDR1 MDHEN and CDR2 SYDVKM come from the germline V gene. The CDR3 DNA reads TGCGCCAGCAGTGCTAGCGGGGGGGAGAAGACCTACGAGCAGTACTTC. Its translation: CASSASGGEKTYEQYF.

This chain joins TRBV20-1 and TRBJ2-2, with D unresolved. Germline CDR1 and CDR2: DFQATT and SNEGSKA (reference sequence). Trimming stripped 0 bases from V and 4 bases from J, with 9 bases between. The CDR3 is made up of 14 amino acids. The CDR3 sequence is CSARDTSGTGELFF. The CDR3 bases are TGCAGTGCTAGAGACACGAGTGGCACCGGGGAGCTGTTTTTT.

This clonotype was detected many times. CDR3 loop: CSVETDSNQPQHF. CDR3 DNA: TGCAGCGTTGAAACAGATAGCAATCAGCCCCAGCATTTT. This sequence joins TRBV29-1 and TRBJ1-5, with unresolved D. CDR1 is SQVTM and CDR2 is ANQGSEA in the germline V gene. The germline V and J ends were trimmed by 2 bases and 0 bases, with 5 bases remaining between them. The CDR3 is 13 residues long.

At least ten counts were recorded for this clonotype. The chain couples TRBV2 to TRBJ2-1, with 11 positions matching TRBD2. The J segment lost 6 bases and the V segment lost 4 bases, leaving 5 bases of the junction unmatched. The CDR3 extends over 15 amino acids. Germline V gene data show CDR1 as SNHLY and CDR2 as FYNNEI. The CDR3 nucleotides are TGTGCCAGCAGTGGAACTAGCGGGAGAGTCAATGAGCAGTTCTTC. Protein product: CASSGTSGRVNEQFF.

In its sample, this clonotype was seen many times. The chain is built from TRBV27 and TRBJ1-2, with D possibly matching TRBD1 (6 bases). The V gene lost 6 bases and the J gene lost 4 bases, with 18 bases spanning the gap. This CDR3 is 15 amino acids long. Per the germline V gene, CDR1 is MNHEY and CDR2 is SMNVEV (reference sequence). The CDR3 reads CASRTTGNGAYGYTF. DNA for the CDR3: TGTGCCAGCAGGACAACAGGGAATGGCGCCTATGGCTACACCTTC.

This clonotype was found many times. The chain recombines TRBV6-1 with TRBJ2-1; possible D gene TRBD2, 5 bases. CDR1 MNHNS and CDR2 SASEGT come from the germline V gene. The CDR3 contains 15 residues. The ends were cut back, 6 bases at V and 7 bases at J, with 19 bases in the middle. The CDR3 nucleotides are TGTGCCAGCAGAAGTGACTACTATCCCCGGAATGAGCAGTTCTTC. Translating gives CASRSDYYPRNEQFF.

J is TRBJ2-7 and V is TRBV19; 11 nucleotides match TRBD2. Germline V gives CDR1 LNHDA, CDR2 SQIVND (reference sequence). This CDR3 contains 15 residues. J gave up 2 bases and V 6 bases, and 6 bases lay outside the gene matches. The CDR3 region is CASSPGLAEAYEQYF. In DNA form, the CDR3 reads TGTGCCAGTAGCCCGGGACTAGCGGAGGCCTACGAGCAGTACTTC.